This is a list of T cell receptor beta chains from one sample in a study of cytomegalovirus exposure and HLA in healthy donors. Produced via immunoSEQ multiplex PCR; TCRdb's table is partial and in-frame only. This sample carries 100,000 or so clones, 65% to 75% of them seen once, and the ten largest clones take 4% to 5.5%. The sequenced sample consisted of PBMCs. All receptors come from a woman between 18 and 30 years old in good health and CMV-seropositive. CDR3s include the opening cysteine and the closing phenylalanine or tryptophan. D genes are given only for firm matches. Size is omitted from some rows. Given values are once, few, many or a class for expanded clones.

d_call clone_size j_call v_call cdr3_aa cdr3_nt
TRBD2 - TRBJ2-2 TRBV11-3 CASSSSAGMTGELFF TGTGCCAGCAGCTCTTCAGCGGGAATGACCGGGGAGCTGTTTTTT
- few TRBJ2-3 TRBV27 CASSTGTRGNTQYF TGTGCCAGCAGTACTGGGACAAGGGGGAATACGCAGTATTTT
- - TRBJ1-1 TRBV21-1 CASNHRGLNTEAFF TGTGCCAGCAACCACAGGGGTCTGAACACTGAAGCTTTCTTT
TRBD2 once TRBJ2-2 TRBV2 CASSPLAGGTGELFF TGTGCCAGCTCACCCTTAGCGGGGGGCACCGGGGAGCTGTTTTTT
TRBD1 - TRBJ2-7 TRBV6-5 CASRSGTGFSEQYF TGTGCCAGCAGATCCGGGACAGGGTTTTCCGAGCAGTACTTC
TRBD2 - TRBJ2-1 TRBV10-3 CAISVSGSSYEQFF TGTGCCATCAGTGTTAGCGGGAGTTCGTATGAGCAGTTCTTC
TRBD1 - TRBJ2-1 TRBV27 CASSKPTQGASLDEQFF TGTGCCAGCAGTAAACCGACACAGGGGGCGAGCCTCGATGAGCAGTTCTTC
- - TRBJ2-3 TRBV4-1 CASSQGPDTQYF TGCGCCAGCAGCCAAGGGCCAGATACGCAGTATTTT
- - TRBJ1-2 TRBV19 CASSILQGSGYTF TGTGCCAGTAGTATACTCCAGGGGTCGGGCTACACCTTC
TRBD1 once TRBJ2-7 TRBV10-3 CAIMGTGQGIDEQYF TGTGCCATCATGGGAACGGGACAGGGCATCGACGAGCAGTACTTC
- - TRBJ1-5 TRBV16 CASSQFGQGPNSNQPQHF TGTGCCAGCAGCCAATTCGGTCAGGGCCCCAATAGCAATCAGCCCCAGCATTTT